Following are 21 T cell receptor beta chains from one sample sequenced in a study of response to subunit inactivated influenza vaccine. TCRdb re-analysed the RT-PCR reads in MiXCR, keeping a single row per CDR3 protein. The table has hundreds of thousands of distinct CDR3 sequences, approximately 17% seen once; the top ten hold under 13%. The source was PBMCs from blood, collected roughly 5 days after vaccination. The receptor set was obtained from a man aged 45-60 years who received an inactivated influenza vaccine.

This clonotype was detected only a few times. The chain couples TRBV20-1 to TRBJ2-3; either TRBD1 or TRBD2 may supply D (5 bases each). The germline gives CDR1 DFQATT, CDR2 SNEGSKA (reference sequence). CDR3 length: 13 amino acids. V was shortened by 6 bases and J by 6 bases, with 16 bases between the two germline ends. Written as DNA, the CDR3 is TGCAGTGCACCCGCTACGTGGGGGGATACGCAGTATTTT. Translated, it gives CSAPATWGDTQYF.

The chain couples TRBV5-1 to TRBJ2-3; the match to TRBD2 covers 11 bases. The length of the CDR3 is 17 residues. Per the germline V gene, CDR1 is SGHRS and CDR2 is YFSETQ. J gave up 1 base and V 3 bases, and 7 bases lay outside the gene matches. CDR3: CASSWAGTSGGTDTQYF. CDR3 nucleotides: TGCGCCAGCAGCTGGGCCGGGACTAGCGGAGGCACAGATACGCAGTATTTT.

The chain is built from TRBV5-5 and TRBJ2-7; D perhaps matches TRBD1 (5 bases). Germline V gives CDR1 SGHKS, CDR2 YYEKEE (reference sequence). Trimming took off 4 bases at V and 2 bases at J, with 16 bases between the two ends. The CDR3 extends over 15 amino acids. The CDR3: CASSKYRSETYEQYF. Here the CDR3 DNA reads TGTGCCAGCAGCAAATACAGGAGCGAAACCTACGAGCAGTACTTC.

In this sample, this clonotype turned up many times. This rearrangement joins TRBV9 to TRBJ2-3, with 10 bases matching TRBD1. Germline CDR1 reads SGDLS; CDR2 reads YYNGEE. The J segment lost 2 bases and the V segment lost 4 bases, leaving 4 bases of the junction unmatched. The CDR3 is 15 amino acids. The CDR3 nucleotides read TGTGCCAGCAGCATCGGACAGGGGGACACAGATACGCAGTATTTT. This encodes CASSIGQGDTDTQYF.

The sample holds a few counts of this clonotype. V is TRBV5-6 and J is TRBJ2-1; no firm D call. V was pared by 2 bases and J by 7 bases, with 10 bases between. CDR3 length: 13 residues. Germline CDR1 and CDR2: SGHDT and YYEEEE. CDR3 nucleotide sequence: TGTGCCAGCAGCTTTCAAGAGTGGAATGAGCAGTTCTTC. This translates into CASSFQEWNEQFF.

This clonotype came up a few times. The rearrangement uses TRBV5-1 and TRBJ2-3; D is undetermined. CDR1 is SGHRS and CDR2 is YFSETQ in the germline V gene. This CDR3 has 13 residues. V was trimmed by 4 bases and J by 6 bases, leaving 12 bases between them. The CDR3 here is CASSVRPADTQYF. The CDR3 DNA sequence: TGCGCCAGCAGCGTCAGACCCGCGGATACGCAGTATTTT.

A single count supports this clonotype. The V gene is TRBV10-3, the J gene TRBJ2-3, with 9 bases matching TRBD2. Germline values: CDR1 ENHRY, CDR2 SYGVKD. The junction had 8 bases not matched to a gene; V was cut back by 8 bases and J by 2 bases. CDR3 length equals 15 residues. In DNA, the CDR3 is TGTGCCATCCGGCTAGCGGGACGCGCCACAGATACGCAGTATTTT. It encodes CAIRLAGRATDTQYF.

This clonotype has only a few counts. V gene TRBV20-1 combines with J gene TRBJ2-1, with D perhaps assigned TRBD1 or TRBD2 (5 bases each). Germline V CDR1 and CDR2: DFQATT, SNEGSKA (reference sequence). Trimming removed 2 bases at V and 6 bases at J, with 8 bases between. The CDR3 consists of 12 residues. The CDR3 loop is CSARFGANEQFF. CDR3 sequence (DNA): TGCAGTGCTAGATTCGGGGCCAATGAGCAGTTCTTC.

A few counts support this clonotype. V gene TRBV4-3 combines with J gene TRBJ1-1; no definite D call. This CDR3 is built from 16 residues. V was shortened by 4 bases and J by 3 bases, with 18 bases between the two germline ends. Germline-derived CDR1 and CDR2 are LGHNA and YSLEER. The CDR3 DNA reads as TGCGCCAGCAGCCGGCGAACCACAGACCGAGACACTGAAGCTTTCTTT. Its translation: CASSRRTTDRDTEAFF.

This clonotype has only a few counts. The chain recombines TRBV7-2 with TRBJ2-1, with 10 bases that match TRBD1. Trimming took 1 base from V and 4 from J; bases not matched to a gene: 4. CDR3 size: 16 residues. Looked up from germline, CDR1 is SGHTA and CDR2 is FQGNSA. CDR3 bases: TGTGCCAGCAGCTTAGTCGACAGGGGGCGATACAATGAGCAGTTCTTC. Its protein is CASSLVDRGRYNEQFF.

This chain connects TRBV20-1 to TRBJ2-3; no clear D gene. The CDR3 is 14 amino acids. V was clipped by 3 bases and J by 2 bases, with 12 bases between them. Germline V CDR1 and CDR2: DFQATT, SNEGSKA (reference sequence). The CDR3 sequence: CSASEASFTDTQYF. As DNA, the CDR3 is TGCAGTGCTAGCGAAGCGAGTTTCACAGATACGCAGTATTTT.

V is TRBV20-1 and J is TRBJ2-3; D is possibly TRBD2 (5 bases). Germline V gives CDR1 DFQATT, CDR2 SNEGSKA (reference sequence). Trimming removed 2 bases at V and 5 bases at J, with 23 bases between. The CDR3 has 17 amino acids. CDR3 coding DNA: TGCAGTGCTAGACGAGTGAGCGCCGGGATGTGGGGAGATACGCAGTATTTT. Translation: CSARRVSAGMWGDTQYF.

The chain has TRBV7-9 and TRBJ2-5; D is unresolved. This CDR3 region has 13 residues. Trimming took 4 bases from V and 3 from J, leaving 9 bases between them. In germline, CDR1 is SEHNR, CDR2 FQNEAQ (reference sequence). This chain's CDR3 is CASSWPRKETQYF. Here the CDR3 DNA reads TGTGCCAGCAGCTGGCCCAGAAAAGAGACCCAGTACTTC. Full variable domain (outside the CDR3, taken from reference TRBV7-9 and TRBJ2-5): DTGVSQNPRHKITKRGQNVTFRCDPISEHNRLYWYRQTLGQGPEFLTYFQNEAQLEKSRLLSDRFSAERPKGSFSTLEIQRTEQGDSAMYLCASSWPRKETQYFGPGTRLLVL.

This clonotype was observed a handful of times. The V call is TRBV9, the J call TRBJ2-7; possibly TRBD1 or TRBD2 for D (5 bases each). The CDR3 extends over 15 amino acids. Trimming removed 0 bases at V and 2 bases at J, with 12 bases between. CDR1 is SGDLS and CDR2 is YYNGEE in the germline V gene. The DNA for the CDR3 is TGTGCCAGCAGCGTAGGTGGGACCGAGGCCTACGAGCAGTACTTC. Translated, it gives CASSVGGTEAYEQYF. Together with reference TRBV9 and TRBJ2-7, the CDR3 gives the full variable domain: DSGVTQTPKHLITATGQRVTLRCSPRSGDLSVYWYQQSLDQGLQFLIQYYNGEERAKGNILERFSAQQFPDLHSELNLSSLELGDSALYFCASSVGGTEAYEQYFGPGTRLTVT.

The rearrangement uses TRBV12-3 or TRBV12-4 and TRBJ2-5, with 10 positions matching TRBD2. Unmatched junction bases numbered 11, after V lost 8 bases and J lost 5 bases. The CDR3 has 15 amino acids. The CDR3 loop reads CASRRAGLAFETQYF. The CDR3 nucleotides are TGTGCCAGCCGCCGCGCGGGACTAGCGTTTGAGACCCAGTACTTC.

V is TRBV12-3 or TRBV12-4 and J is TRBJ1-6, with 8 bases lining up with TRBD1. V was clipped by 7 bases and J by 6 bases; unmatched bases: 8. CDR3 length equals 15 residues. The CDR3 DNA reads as TGTGCCAGCAAACGCCAGGGGGCGCGTAATTCACCCCTCCACTTT. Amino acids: CASKRQGARNSPLHF.

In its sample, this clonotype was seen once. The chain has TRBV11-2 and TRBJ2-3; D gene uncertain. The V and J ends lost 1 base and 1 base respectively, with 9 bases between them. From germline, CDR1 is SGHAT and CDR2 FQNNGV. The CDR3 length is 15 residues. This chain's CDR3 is CASSLVKFRTDTQYF. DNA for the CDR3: TGTGCCAGCAGCTTAGTGAAGTTCCGCACAGATACGCAGTATTTT.

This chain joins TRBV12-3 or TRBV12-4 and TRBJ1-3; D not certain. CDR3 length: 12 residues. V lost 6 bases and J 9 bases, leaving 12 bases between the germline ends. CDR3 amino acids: CASRFTSLTIYF. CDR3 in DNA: TGTGCCAGCAGGTTCACTTCTCTCACCATATATTTT.

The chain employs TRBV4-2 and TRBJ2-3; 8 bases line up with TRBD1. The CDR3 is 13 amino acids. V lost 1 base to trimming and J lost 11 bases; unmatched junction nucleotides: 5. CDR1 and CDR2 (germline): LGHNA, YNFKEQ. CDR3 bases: TGTGCCAGCAGCCAAGCGGACAGGGCGGAGCAGTATTTT. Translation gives CASSQADRAEQYF.

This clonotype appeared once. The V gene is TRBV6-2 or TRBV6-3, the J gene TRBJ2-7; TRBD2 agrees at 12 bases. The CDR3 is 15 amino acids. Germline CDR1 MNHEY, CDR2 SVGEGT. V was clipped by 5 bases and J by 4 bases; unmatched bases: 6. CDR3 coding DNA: TGTGCCAGCAGTCGTGGGACTAGCGGGCTGTACGAGCAGTACTTC. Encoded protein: CASSRGTSGLYEQYF.

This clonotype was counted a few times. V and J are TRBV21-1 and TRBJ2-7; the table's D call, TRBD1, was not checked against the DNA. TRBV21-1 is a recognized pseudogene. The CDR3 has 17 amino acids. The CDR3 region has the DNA TGTGCCAGCAGCAAGATGGGACAGGGGGCTGGAACCTACGAGCAGTACTTC. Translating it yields CASSKMGQGAGTYEQYF.